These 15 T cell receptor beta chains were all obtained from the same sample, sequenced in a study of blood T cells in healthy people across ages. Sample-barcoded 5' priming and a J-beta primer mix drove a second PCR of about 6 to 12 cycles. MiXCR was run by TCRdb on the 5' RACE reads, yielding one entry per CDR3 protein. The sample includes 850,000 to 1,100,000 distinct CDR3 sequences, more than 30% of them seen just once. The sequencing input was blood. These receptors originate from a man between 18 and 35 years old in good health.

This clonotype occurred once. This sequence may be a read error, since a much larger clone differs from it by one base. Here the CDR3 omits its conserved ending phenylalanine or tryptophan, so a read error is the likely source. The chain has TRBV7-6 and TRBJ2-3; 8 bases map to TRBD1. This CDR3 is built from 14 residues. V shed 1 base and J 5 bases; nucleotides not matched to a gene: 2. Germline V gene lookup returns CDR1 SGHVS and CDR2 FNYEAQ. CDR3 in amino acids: CASSLGTGLDTQYC. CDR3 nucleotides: TGTGCCAGCAGCTTAGGGACAGGGCTAGATACGCAGTATTGT.

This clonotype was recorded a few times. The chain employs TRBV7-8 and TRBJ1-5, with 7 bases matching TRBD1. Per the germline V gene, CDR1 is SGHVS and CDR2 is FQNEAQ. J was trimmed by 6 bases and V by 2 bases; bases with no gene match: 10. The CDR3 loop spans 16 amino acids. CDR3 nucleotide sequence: TGTGCCAGCAGCTTATCTGGGACAGTTACTATTCAGCCCCAGCATTTT. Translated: CASSLSGTVTIQPQHF.

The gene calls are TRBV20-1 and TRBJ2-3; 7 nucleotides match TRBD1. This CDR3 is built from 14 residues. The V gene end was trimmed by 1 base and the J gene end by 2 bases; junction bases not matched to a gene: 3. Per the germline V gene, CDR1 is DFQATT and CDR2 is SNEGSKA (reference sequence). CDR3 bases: TGCAGTGCTAGAGTGACAGGGCCCACAGATACGCAGTATTTT. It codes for CSARVTGPTDTQYF.

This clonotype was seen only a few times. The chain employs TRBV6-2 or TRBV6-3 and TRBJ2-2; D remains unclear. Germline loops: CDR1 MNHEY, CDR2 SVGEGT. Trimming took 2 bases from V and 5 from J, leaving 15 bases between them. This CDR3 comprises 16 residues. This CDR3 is CASSYRQIARTGELFF. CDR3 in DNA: TGTGCCAGCAGTTACAGACAAATTGCGAGGACCGGGGAGCTGTTTTTT.

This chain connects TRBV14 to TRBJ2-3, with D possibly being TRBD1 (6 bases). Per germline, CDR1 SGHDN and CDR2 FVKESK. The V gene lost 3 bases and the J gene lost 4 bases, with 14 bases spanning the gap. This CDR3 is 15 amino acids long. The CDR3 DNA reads TGTGCCAGCAGCCAGCTACAGGGACCCGCAGATACGCAGTATTTT. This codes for CASSQLQGPADTQYF.

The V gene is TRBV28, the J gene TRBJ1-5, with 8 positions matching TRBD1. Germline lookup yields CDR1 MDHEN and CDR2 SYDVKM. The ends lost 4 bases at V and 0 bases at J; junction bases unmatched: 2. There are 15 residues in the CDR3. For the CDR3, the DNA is TGTGCCAGCAGTTGGACAGGGCTTAGCAATCAGCCCCAGCATTTT. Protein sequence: CASSWTGLSNQPQHF.

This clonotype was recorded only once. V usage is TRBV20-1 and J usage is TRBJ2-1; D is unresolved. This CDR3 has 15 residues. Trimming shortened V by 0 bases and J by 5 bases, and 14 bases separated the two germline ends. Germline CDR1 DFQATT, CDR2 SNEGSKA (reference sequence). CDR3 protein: CSARDRLWSHNEQFF. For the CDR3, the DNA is TGCAGTGCTAGAGATCGGCTTTGGTCCCACAATGAGCAGTTCTTC.

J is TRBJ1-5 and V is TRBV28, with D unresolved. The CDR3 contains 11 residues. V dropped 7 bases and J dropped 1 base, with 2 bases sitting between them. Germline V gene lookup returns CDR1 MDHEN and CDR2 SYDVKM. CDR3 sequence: CASKSNQPQHF. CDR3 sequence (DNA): TGTGCCAGCAAAAGCAATCAGCCCCAGCATTTT.

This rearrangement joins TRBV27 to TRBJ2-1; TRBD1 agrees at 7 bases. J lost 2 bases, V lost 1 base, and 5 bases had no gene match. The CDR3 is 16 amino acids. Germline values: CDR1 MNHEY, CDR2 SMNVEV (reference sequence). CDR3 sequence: CASSLWQGEAYNEQFF. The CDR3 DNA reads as TGTGCCAGCAGTTTATGGCAGGGGGAAGCCTACAATGAGCAGTTCTTC.

The CDR3 is CSARGYDKNIQYF. Written as DNA, the CDR3 is TGCAGTGCTAGAGGCTATGACAAAAACATTCAGTACTTC. This chain joins TRBV20-1 and TRBJ2-4, with D unresolved. Germline loops: CDR1 DFQATT, CDR2 SNEGSKA (reference sequence). Trimming took 1 base from V and 3 from J, leaving 7 bases between them. The CDR3 is 13 amino acids.

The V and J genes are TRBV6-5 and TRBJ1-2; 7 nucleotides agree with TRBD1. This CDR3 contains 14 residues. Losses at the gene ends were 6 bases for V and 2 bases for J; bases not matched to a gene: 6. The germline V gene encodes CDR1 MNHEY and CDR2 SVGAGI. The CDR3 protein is CASRGDRDNYGYTF. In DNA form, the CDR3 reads TGTGCCAGCAGAGGGGACAGAGACAACTATGGCTACACCTTC.

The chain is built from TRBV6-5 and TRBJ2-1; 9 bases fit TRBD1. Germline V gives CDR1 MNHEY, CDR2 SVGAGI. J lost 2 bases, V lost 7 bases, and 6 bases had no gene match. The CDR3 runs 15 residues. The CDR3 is CASNKQGAAYNEQFF. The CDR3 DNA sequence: TGTGCCAGCAACAAACAGGGGGCCGCCTACAATGAGCAGTTCTTC.

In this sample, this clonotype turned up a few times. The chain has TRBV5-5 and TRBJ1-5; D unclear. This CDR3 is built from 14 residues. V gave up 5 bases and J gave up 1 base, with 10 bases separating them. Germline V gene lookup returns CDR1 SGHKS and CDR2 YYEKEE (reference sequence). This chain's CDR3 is CASRYDPSNQPQHF. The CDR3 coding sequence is TGTGCCAGCAGATACGACCCCAGCAATCAGCCCCAGCATTTT. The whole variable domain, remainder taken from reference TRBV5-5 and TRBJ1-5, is DAGVTQSPTHLIKTRGQQVTLRCSPISGHKSVSWYQQVLGQGPQFIFQYYEKEERGRGNFPDRFSARQFPNYSSELNVNALLLGDSALYLCASRYDPSNQPQHFGDGTRLSIL.

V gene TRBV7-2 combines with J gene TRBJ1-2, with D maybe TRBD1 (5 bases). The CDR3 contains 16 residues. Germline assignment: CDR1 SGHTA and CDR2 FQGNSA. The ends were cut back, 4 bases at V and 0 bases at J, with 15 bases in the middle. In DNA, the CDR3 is TGTGCCAGCAGCTCCTCGGACAAGAAGGCTAACTATGGCTACACCTTC. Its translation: CASSSSDKKANYGYTF.

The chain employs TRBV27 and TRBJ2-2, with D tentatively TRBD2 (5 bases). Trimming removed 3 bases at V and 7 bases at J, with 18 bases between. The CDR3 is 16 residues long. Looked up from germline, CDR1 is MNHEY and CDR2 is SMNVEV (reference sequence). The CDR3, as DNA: TGTGCCAGCAGTTTTACCTTTTCCCTAGCTATCGGGGAGCTGTTTTTT. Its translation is CASSFTFSLAIGELFF.